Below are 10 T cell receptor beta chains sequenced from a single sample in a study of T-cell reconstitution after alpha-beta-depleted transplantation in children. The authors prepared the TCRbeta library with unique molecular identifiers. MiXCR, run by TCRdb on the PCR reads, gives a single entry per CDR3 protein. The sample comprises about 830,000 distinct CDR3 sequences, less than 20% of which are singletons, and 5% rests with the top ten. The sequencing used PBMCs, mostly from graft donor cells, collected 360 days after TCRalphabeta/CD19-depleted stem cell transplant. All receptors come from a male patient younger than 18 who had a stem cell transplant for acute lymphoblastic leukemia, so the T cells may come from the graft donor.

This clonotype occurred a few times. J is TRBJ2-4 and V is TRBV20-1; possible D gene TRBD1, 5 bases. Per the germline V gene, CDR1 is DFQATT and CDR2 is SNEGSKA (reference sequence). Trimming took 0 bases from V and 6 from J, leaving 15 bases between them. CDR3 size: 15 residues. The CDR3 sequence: CSAREIGHLGNIQYF. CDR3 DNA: TGCAGTGCTAGAGAGATAGGACACTTGGGAAACATTCAGTACTTC.

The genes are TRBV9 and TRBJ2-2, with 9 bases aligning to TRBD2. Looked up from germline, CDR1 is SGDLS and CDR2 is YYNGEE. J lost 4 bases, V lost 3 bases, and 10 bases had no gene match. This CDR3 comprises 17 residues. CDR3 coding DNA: TGTGCCAGCAGCGCCATAGGCCTAGCGGGACCCACCGGGGAGCTGTTTTTT. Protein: CASSAIGLAGPTGELFF.

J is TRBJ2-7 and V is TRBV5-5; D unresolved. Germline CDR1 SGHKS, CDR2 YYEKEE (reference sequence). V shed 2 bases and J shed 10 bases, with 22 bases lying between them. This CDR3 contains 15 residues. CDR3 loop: CASSFREPATFGQYF. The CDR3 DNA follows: TGTGCCAGCAGCTTTCGCGAGCCCGCTACCTTTGGACAGTACTTC.

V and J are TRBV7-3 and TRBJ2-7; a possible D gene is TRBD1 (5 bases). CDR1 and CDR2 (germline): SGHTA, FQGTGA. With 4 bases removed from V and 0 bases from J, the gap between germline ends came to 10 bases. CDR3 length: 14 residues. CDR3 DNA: TGTGCCAGCAGCTGGGGCGACCCCTCCTACGAGCAGTACTTC. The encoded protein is CASSWGDPSYEQYF. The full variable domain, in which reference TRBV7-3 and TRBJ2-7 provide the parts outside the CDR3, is GAGVSQTPSNKVTEKGKYVELRCDPISGHTALYWYRQSLGQGPEFLIYFQGTGAADDSGLPNDRFFAVRPEGSVSTLKIQRTERGDSAVYLCASSWGDPSYEQYFGPGTRLTVT.

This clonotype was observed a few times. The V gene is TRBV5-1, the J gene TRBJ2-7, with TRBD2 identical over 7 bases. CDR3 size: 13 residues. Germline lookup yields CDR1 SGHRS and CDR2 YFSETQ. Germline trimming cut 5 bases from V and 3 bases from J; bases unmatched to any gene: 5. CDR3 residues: CASRGLTIYEQYF. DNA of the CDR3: TGCGCCAGCAGGGGACTAACGATCTACGAGCAGTACTTC.

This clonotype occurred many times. CDR3 residues: CASSPGRVDAGELFF. The CDR3 DNA reads as TGCGCCAGCAGCCCCGGCAGGGTGGATGCCGGGGAGCTGTTTTTT. The J gene is TRBJ2-2, the V gene TRBV5-1; possible D gene TRBD1, 5 bases. This CDR3 has 15 amino acids. The V end lost 4 bases, the J end lost 6 bases, and 16 bases lay between the germline ends. The germline V gene encodes CDR1 SGHRS and CDR2 YFSETQ.

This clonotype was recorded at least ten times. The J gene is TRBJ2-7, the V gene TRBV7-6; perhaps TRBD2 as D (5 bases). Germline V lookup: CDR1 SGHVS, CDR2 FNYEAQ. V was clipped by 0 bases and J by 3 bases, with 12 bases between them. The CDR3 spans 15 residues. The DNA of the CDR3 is TGTGCCAGCAGCTTAGCGCATGGGAGTAGCTACGAGCAGTACTTC. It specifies CASSLAHGSSYEQYF. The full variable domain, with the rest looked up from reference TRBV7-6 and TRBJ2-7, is GAGVSQSPRYKVTKRGQDVALRCDPISGHVSLYWYRQALGQGPEFLTYFNYEAQQDKSGLPNDRFSAERPEGSISTLTIQRTEQRDSAMYRCASSLAHGSSYEQYFGPGTRLTVT.

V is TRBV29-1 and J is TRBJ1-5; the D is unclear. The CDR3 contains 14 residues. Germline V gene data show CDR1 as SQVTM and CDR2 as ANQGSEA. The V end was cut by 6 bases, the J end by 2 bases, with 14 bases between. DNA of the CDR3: TGCAGCGTGACAATCCCGGGAGGCAATCAGCCCCAGCATTTT. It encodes CSVTIPGGNQPQHF.

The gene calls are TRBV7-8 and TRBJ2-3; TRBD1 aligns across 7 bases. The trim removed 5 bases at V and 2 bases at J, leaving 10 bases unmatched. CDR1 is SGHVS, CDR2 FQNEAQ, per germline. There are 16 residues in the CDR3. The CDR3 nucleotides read TGTGCCAGCAGCCCGGTTAGGGGGCGCCCCACAGATACGCAGTATTTT. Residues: CASSPVRGRPTDTQYF.

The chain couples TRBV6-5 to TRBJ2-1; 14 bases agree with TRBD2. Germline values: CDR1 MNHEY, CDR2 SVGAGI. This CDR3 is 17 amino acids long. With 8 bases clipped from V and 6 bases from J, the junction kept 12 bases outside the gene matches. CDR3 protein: CASHGTSGSWVANEQFF. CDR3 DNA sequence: TGTGCCAGCCACGGGACTAGCGGGAGTTGGGTGGCCAATGAGCAGTTCTTC.